This TCR beta chain stems from a study of blood T cell repertoires in COVID-19 (dated by TCRdb to between 2020 and 2021). Notes on the research overall: Samples covering the acute and convalescent phases of COVID-19 were provided by collaborators in the United States, Italy and Spain. The material from the prospective study consisted of cDNA or gDNA derived from T cells, B-cell-depleted T cells, or PBMCs. Subjects who had been exposed to COVID-19, were actively infected with it, or had recovered from it provided the deeply sampled blood TCRbeta repertoires that made up the dataset. The repertoires were released in a freely available public database meant as a resource for research on the immune response to SARS-CoV-2. The samples were drawn from the first 160 participants of the ongoing ImmuneRACE study and from over a thousand subjects provided by 6 global collaborators. Sample metadata almost always included a de-identified subject ID, COVID-19 status, age in years and sex. Where HLA class I and class II types were available, the types were taken from metadata supplied by the sample provider, not from assay-based typing. Study-level results and caveats: The quantity of clinical and demographic metadata differed by source and by participant and was supplied without curation.

The immunoSEQ Assay, a bias-controlled multiplex PCR, was used to amplify TCRbeta CDR3 regions from genomic DNA. As for the authors' bioinformatics: The number of nucleated cells in each sample was estimated by amplification of reference gene primers within the assay. Sequence reads were collapsed and filtered to measure the absolute abundance of every unique TCRbeta CDR3 rearrangement. For each sample, productive Simpson clonality was calculated by taking the square root of Simpson's diversity index across productive rearrangements. The table was pulled from immuneACCESS by TCRdb, which kept in-frame rearrangements only. Such tables lose some clones; where checked, under half of the loss comes from unresolved V genes, and the rest has no known cause. V and J calls and clone size are given by that table; D and trimming were obtained from the DNA. The sample table records under 200,000 clones; around 83% of these occur just once. The ten largest clones take up roughly 19% of the sample.

About this clone: Its antigen has not been determined. It has no much larger one-base neighbor in the sample; base qualities were not kept.

A second Seattle source provided samples from volunteer blood donors who had recovered from COVID-19. Each collaborating institution followed its own protocols to collect whole blood in K2EDTA tubes. For TCRbeta analysis, collaborators shipped samples as frozen whole blood, isolated PBMCs, or DNA extracted from either of those sample types. The CDR3 sequence holds 16 residues, the cysteine and phenylalanine included. The CDR3 DNA has 48 bases and is translated from base 1. V loses 4 bases of germline sequence and J loses 5 bases, and the interval between the two ends is 21 bases. CDR1 and CDR2, per the germline V gene (reference sequence), are SGHNT and YYREEE.

This sequence uses TRBV5-4 and TRBJ1-2; TRBD1 might be the D gene, on 6 matching bases. The sequence derives from a woman aged 70 to 79 who had recovered from COVID-19. The specimen sequenced was peripheral blood. The sequence in DNA is TGTGCCAGCAGCAGTGGCGGGGGCAGGGACGGTTATGGCTACACCTTC. It translates as CASSSGGGRDGYGYTF.